This T cell receptor (beta chain) was profiled in a study of shared clonotypes between healthy human individuals. The CDR3 consists of 15 residues. The V end lost 3 bases, the J end lost 2 bases, and 14 bases lay between the germline ends. Germline V gene lookup returns CDR1 MNHNS and CDR2 SASEGT. Measured with immunoSEQ multiplex PCR; TCRdb has only the in-frame clones, and not every one. The data show about 2,200,000 clones, about 93% seen once. Terminally differentiated effector memory CD45RA+ cells were excluded by CCR7 positive selection of CD45RO-negative cells. The sequenced material came from naive CD8+ T cells from PBMCs. The clonotype comes from a young man in good health. Some clones in this sample may be carry-over from other donors' samples. J is TRBJ2-7 and V is TRBV6-1; the D gene is possibly TRBD2 (5 bases). CDR3 sequence: CASSEVWERPYEQYF. The CDR3 coding sequence is TGTGCCAGCAGTGAGGTCTGGGAGCGGCCCTACGAGCAGTACTTC.